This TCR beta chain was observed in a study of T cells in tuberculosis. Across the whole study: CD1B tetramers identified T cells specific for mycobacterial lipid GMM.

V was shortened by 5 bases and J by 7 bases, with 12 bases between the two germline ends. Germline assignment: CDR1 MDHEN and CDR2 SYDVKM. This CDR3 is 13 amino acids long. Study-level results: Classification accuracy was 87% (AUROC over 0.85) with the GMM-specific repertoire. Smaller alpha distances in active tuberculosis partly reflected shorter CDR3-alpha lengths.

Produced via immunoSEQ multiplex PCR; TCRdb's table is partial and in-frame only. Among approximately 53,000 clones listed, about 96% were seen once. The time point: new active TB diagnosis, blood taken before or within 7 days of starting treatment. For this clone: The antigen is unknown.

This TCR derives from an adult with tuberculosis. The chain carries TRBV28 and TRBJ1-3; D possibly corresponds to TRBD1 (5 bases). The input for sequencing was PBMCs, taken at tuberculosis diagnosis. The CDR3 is CASSPSGYNTIYF. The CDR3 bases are TGTGCCAGCAGTCCCTCAGGGTACAACACCATATATTTT.